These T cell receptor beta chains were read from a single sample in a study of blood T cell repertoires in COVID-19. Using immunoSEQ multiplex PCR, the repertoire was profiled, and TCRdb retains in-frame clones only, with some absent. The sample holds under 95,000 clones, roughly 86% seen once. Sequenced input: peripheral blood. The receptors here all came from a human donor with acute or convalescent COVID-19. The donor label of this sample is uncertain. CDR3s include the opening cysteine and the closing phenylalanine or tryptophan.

CASSYDRGPYGYTF,TRBJ1-2,TRBV6-5
CASSQNGGAEAFF,TRBJ1-1,TRBV7-9
CASSLFGAQGYTF,TRBJ1-2,TRBV11-3
CASSASWGRELFF,TRBJ2-2,TRBV19
CASSLDRVTEAFF,TRBJ1-1,TRBV5-1
CASSPYDRNEQFF,TRBJ2-1,TRBV18
CASSLGRRGSTDTQYF,TRBJ2-3,TRBV11-3
CASSQDETGFYEQYF,TRBJ2-7,TRBV4-1
CASSPDGTSGGRGETQYF,TRBJ2-5,TRBV4-1
CASTQGGEHTDTQYF,TRBJ2-3,TRBV5-8
CASSQERLAGANTGELFF,TRBJ2-2,TRBV3-1/TRBV3-2
CASSVLSVETQYF,TRBJ2-5,TRBV2
CAISPGQLNNYGYTF,TRBJ1-2,TRBV10-3
CASRGGQQMGTEAFF,TRBJ1-1,TRBV7-8
CASSIGVVGLTETQYF,TRBJ2-5,TRBV19
CATSEGGPQETQYF,TRBJ2-5,TRBV24-1
CASSLGPGGRAEAFF,TRBJ1-1,TRBV13
CAISESGGRVPYANTGELFF,TRBJ2-2,TRBV10-3
CASSPLEAGSGNTIYF,TRBJ1-3,TRBV18
CATRTSAEETQYF,TRBJ2-5,TRBV24-1
CASSPGLAVHTGELFF,TRBJ2-2,TRBV5-1
CASSRTRAETQYF,TRBJ2-5,TRBV7-2
CASSSGTGNQPQHF,TRBJ1-5,TRBV7-2
CASSSVLSSAVNEQFF,TRBJ2-1,TRBV25-1
CASSPRTGLNYNEQFF,TRBJ2-1,TRBV3-1/TRBV3-2
CASSPNRGRYEQYF,TRBJ2-7,TRBV11-3
CASSLAWDRAYNEQFF,TRBJ2-1,TRBV7-2
CASSLLFRGGGVPGELFF,TRBJ2-2,TRBV5-6
CASSSTPGTSYF,TRBJ2-5,TRBV7-9
CASSPFQAQSYEQYF,TRBJ2-7,TRBV18
CASSPQGPYTGELFF,TRBJ2-2,TRBV7-9
CASSETGGNEKLFF,TRBJ1-4,TRBV7-9
CASMVGGSYNEQFF,TRBJ2-1,TRBV6-5
CASSPDAGGARPTEAFF,TRBJ1-1,TRBV5-1
CASGRTSGVLNTQYF,TRBJ2-3,TRBV2
CASSGRTGDTGELFF,TRBJ2-2,TRBV5-1
CASSEYYTEAFF,TRBJ1-1,TRBV6-1
CSVGTGFTEAFF,TRBJ1-1,TRBV29-1
CASILGAGGQEQYF,TRBJ2-7,TRBV6-5
CASSPSGGLPGELFF,TRBJ2-2,TRBV7-9
CATSRSTGQYYNEQFF,TRBJ2-1,TRBV15
CASSPSRGLTDTQYF,TRBJ2-3,TRBV18
CASSQAGVEALNTEAFF,TRBJ1-1,TRBV14
CATKISGAYNEQFF,TRBJ2-1,TRBV5-8
CASSLYLGADSPLHF,TRBJ1-6,TRBV5-1
CASSLYGTGSYEQYF,TRBJ2-7,TRBV5-6
CASSIRTGDLFDEQFF,TRBJ2-1,TRBV9
CASSRGRGMGETQYF,TRBJ2-5,TRBV19
CAWGRSQVGEQYF,TRBJ2-7,TRBV30